These 3 T cell receptor beta chains share one sample of origin, sequenced in a study of CD8 T cells in ankylosing spondylitis. TCRdb reprocessed the 5' RACE reads with MiXCR, giving one entry per CDR3 protein. The repertoire includes 200,000 to 250,000 distinct CDR3 sequences, roughly a tenth of them detected once, and under 25% sits in the top ten. Sequenced: blood, either unsorted or a sorted T cell fraction (not recorded which). These receptors were obtained from a male donor with ankylosing spondylitis or in good health (not recorded which).

This clonotype has a count of ten or more. The rearrangement joins TRBV7-2 to TRBJ2-1; 10 bases map to TRBD1. With 5 bases clipped from V and 7 bases from J, the junction kept 14 bases outside the gene matches. Looked up from germline, CDR1 is SGHTA and CDR2 is FQGNSA. The CDR3 is 17 residues long. CDR3 protein: CASSPLLPGQGSNEQFF. The DNA of the CDR3 is TGTGCCAGCAGCCCCCTGTTACCGGGACAGGGGTCGAATGAGCAGTTCTTC.

This clonotype has at least ten counts. This sequence joins TRBV5-1 and TRBJ2-6, with unresolved D. V was trimmed by 4 bases and J by 0 bases, leaving 14 bases between them. This CDR3 is built from 17 residues. The germline V gene encodes CDR1 SGHRS and CDR2 YFSETQ. The CDR3 region is CASSPSDVSSGANVLTF. The CDR3 coding sequence is TGCGCCAGCAGCCCCTCGGACGTAAGCTCTGGGGCCAACGTCCTGACTTTC.

This clonotype occurred a few times. The chain carries TRBV5-6 and TRBJ2-1, with D possibly TRBD1 on 6 matching bases. The CDR3 contains 16 residues. The V end lost 4 bases, the J end lost 0 bases, and 14 bases lay between the germline ends. The germline gives CDR1 SGHDT, CDR2 YYEEEE. CDR3 sequence: CASSKEMGASYNEQFF. The CDR3 DNA follows: TGTGCCAGCAGCAAAGAAATGGGGGCCTCCTACAATGAGCAGTTCTTC. The full variable domain, rest sourced from reference TRBV5-6 and TRBJ2-1, is DAGVTQSPTHLIKTRGQQVTLRCSPKSGHDTVSWYQQALGQGPQFIFQYYEEEERQRGNFPDRFSGHQFPNYSSELNVNALLLGDSALYLCASSKEMGASYNEQFFGPGTRLTVL.